These 5 T cell receptor beta chains were all obtained from the same sample, sequenced in a study of blood T cells in healthy people across ages. Combining a sample-barcoded 5' primer with a J-beta primer mix, a second PCR ran for 7 to 11 cycles. One entry per CDR3 protein results from TCRdb running MiXCR on the 5' RACE reads. Of 1.4 million or so distinct CDR3 sequences in the sample, less than 45% were seen once. Sequencing input: blood. Every receptor here comes from a woman aged 18-35 years in good health.

This clonotype was picked up many times. The chain recombines TRBV7-9 with TRBJ2-7; D may be TRBD2 (5 bases). Germline CDR1 and CDR2: SEHNR and FQNEAQ (reference sequence). V was shortened by 1 base and J by 0 bases, with 10 bases between the two germline ends. The length of the CDR3 is 15 residues. Here the CDR3 DNA reads TGTGCCAGCAGCTTAGTTCACGGGGACTCCTACGAGCAGTACTTC. Amino acid sequence: CASSLVHGDSYEQYF.

V usage is TRBV5-6 and J usage is TRBJ2-7, with a tentative D call TRBD1 (6 bases). Trimming took off 4 bases at V and 6 bases at J, with 11 bases between the two ends. Germline assignment: CDR1 SGHDT and CDR2 YYEEEE. The CDR3 length is 12 residues. The CDR3 DNA follows: TGTGCCAGCAGCGCCCGGGACATCGAGCAGTACTTC. This encodes CASSARDIEQYF.

The chain employs TRBV6-6 and TRBJ1-1, with D perhaps matching TRBD1 (6 bases). This CDR3 has 16 residues. The V gene lost 2 bases and the J gene lost 0 bases, with 13 bases spanning the gap. Germline V lookup: CDR1 MNHNY, CDR2 SVGAGI (reference sequence). As DNA, the CDR3 is TGTGCCAGCAGTTACCCCCGGGACACCATGAACACTGAAGCTTTCTTT. Translation: CASSYPRDTMNTEAFF.

This chain links TRBV9 with TRBJ2-1, with 7 bases aligning to TRBD2. Germline assignment: CDR1 SGDLS and CDR2 YYNGEE. CDR3 length equals 15 residues. Trimming took 3 bases from V and 4 from J; bases not matched to a gene: 7. The CDR3 here is CASSAPGTTYNEQFF. The CDR3 DNA sequence: TGTGCCAGCAGCGCCCCCGGGACTACATACAATGAGCAGTTCTTC.

The V call is TRBV7-2, the J call TRBJ2-7; D unresolved. V was cut by 6 bases and J by 4 bases, with 16 bases left in between. This CDR3 comprises 14 residues. Germline values: CDR1 SGHTA, CDR2 FQGNSA. The CDR3 reads CASRPRLDGYEQYF. CDR3 in DNA: TGTGCCAGCAGACCTAGGCTTGATGGATACGAGCAGTACTTC.